The 3 T cell receptor beta chains below were found in one sample sequenced in a study of radiotherapy plus CTLA-4 blockade in lung cancer. Measured with immunoSEQ multiplex PCR; TCRdb has only the in-frame clones, and not every one. The data show 86,000 or so clones, more than 60% seen once. Here the sequenced sample was peripheral blood, taken from a patient treated with radiotherapy plus ipilimumab. The receptors were gathered from a human donor with non-small cell lung cancer who had a partial response to radiotherapy plus ipilimumab. Some clones in this sample may be carry-over from other donors' samples.

This clone was seen once. The chain employs TRBV5-4 and TRBJ1-6; a possible D gene is TRBD1 (5 bases). Looked up from germline, CDR1 is SGHNT and CDR2 is YYREEE (reference sequence). The length of the CDR3 is 14 residues. Trimming took off 4 bases at V and 7 bases at J, with 12 bases between the two ends. The DNA of the CDR3 is TGTGCCAGCAGCCCCGGGGGGGGGAATTCACCCCTCCACTTT. The encoded protein is CASSPGGGNSPLHF.

The chain uses TRBV19 and TRBJ2-7; TRBD1 matches 9 bases. The germline gives CDR1 LNHDA, CDR2 SQIVND (reference sequence). Trimming cost V 1 base and J 7 bases; bases outside gene matches: 8. The CDR3 runs 15 residues. CDR3 loop: CASSIGGQGLREQYF. The DNA of the CDR3 is TGTGCCAGTAGTATAGGGGGACAGGGATTGAGGGAGCAGTACTTC.

This clone has a single count. The identical CDR3 is also encoded by other nucleotide sequences in the sample. This chain joins TRBV6-1 and TRBJ2-1; D possibly corresponds to TRBD2 (6 bases). The germline V gene has CDR1 MNHNS and CDR2 SASEGT. Deletions cut 1 base from V and 0 bases from J, with 10 bases between. The length of the CDR3 is 16 residues. The CDR3 bases are TGTGCCAGCAGTGAAGTCGCGGGGAGCTCCTACAATGAGCAGTTCTTC. The encoded protein is CASSEVAGSSYNEQFF.